The 25 T cell receptor beta chains presented below share a single source sample, sequenced in a study of blood T cell repertoires in COVID-19. The assay was immunoSEQ multiplex PCR, and TCRdb's table has in-frame clones only and misses some. The table has 80,000 to 100,000 clones, about nine tenths seen once. The source material was peripheral blood. Source of these receptors: a man in his fifties or sixties with acute or convalescent COVID-19.

The V call is TRBV29-1, the J call TRBJ1-1; D is unclear. With 3 bases removed from V and 1 base from J, the gap between germline ends came to 9 bases. CDR3 length equals 13 residues. CDR1 is SQVTM and CDR2 is ANQGSEA in the germline V gene. The CDR3 nucleotides are TGCAGCGTTGATAGACGGGGGAACACTGAAGCTTTCTTT. It is translated as CSVDRRGNTEAFF.

The chain links TRBV27 to TRBJ2-1, with 8 nucleotides matching TRBD2. The CDR3 extends over 15 amino acids. V lost 4 bases, J lost 7 bases, and 9 bases stayed unmatched. Germline-derived CDR1 and CDR2 are MNHEY and SMNVEV (reference sequence). CDR3 DNA sequence: TGTGCCAGCAGTTCTACTAGCGGTGTGGATAATGAGCAGTTCTTC. Amino acid sequence: CASSSTSGVDNEQFF.

The chain joins TRBV3-1 (or the pseudogene TRBV3-2) to TRBJ2-3; 7 bases align to TRBD1. This CDR3 contains 16 residues. Germline CDR1 reads LGHDT; CDR2 reads YNNKEL (reference sequence). J was trimmed by 2 bases and V by 4 bases; bases with no gene match: 9. The CDR3 nucleotides read TGTGCCAGCAGCCCAAGACGGGACAGCTACACAGATACGCAGTATTTT. The encoded protein is CASSPRRDSYTDTQYF.

The rearrangement joins TRBV5-4 to TRBJ2-7; D is possibly TRBD2 (6 bases). The CDR3 loop spans 13 amino acids. Trimming left V 0 bases short and J 7 bases short, with 11 bases between. Germline lookup yields CDR1 SGHNT and CDR2 YYREEE (reference sequence). The DNA of the CDR3 is TGTGCCAGCAGCTTGGCGGGAGTCGGAGAGCAGTACTTC. Protein sequence: CASSLAGVGEQYF.

Only one count was recorded for this clone. The chain combines TRBV5-1 with TRBJ1-4; TRBD1 matches 7 bases. The CDR3 extends over 12 amino acids. Germline V gene lookup returns CDR1 SGHRS and CDR2 YFSETQ. Trimming at V came to 4 bases and at J to 11 bases, leaving 5 bases not matched to a gene. This CDR3 reads CASSVTGEKLFF. For the CDR3, the DNA is TGCGCCAGCAGCGTTACAGGGGAGAAACTGTTTTTT.

The genes are TRBV7-9 and TRBJ1-1; D gene uncertain. The CDR3 length is 13 residues. Germline V gene data show CDR1 as SEHNR and CDR2 as FQNEAQ (reference sequence). V was shortened by 6 bases and J by 4 bases, with 12 bases between the two germline ends. CDR3 DNA: TGTGCCAGCAGAATGGCGCAGGTCACTGAAGCTTTCTTT. This codes for CASRMAQVTEAFF.

The chain is built from TRBV11-3 and TRBJ2-3, with 7 bases fitting TRBD1. Germline values: CDR1 SGHNT, CDR2 YENEEA. The CDR3 contains 15 residues. With V trimmed by 3 bases and J by 4 bases, 7 bases remained unmatched. The CDR3 bases are TGTGCCAGCAGCTTCAGACAGGGCTACGCAGATACGCAGTATTTT. Its translation: CASSFRQGYADTQYF.

The chain recombines TRBV2 with TRBJ2-5; D unresolved. This CDR3 contains 14 residues. V lost 2 bases and J lost 0, with 7 bases in between. Germline-derived CDR1 and CDR2 are SNHLY and FYNNEI. The CDR3 protein is CASSEPQYQETQYF. CDR3 coding DNA: TGTGCCAGCAGTGAACCCCAGTACCAAGAGACCCAGTACTTC.

The chain employs TRBV29-1 and TRBJ2-7; a weak D match, TRBD2 (5 bases). This CDR3 contains 14 residues. Germline CDR1 reads SQVTM; CDR2 reads ANQGSEA. V lost 6 bases and J lost 6, with 21 bases in between. The CDR3 DNA reads as TGCAGCGTACAGCGAGGGATGAGTTATGGCGAGCAGTACTTC. Protein sequence: CSVQRGMSYGEQYF.

This clone was found a few times. The CDR3 sequence is CASTDRQGSRSTIYF. The CDR3 coding sequence is TGTGCCAGCACCGACAGGCAGGGATCGCGAAGCACCATATATTTT. V and J are TRBV28 and TRBJ1-3; tentative D call: TRBD1 (6 bases). The CDR3 has 15 residues. Germline V gene lookup returns CDR1 MDHEN and CDR2 SYDVKM. Trimming stripped 7 bases from V and 9 bases from J, with 22 bases between. The variable domain in full, completed from reference TRBV28 and TRBJ1-3, reads DVKVTQSSRYLVKRTGEKVFLECVQDMDHENMFWYRQDPGLGLRLIYFSYDVKMKEKGDIPEGYSVSREKKERFSLILESASTNQTSMYLCASTDRQGSRSTIYFGEGSWLTVV.

This chain connects TRBV5-1 to TRBJ2-1; TRBD2 aligns across 9 bases. V lost 0 bases, J lost 5 bases, and 3 bases stayed unmatched. From germline, CDR1 is SGHRS and CDR2 YFSETQ. The CDR3 covers 15 residues. As DNA, the CDR3 is TGCGCCAGCAGCTTGGAACTAGCGGGCGACAATGAGCAGTTCTTC. Translating it yields CASSLELAGDNEQFF.

The chain employs TRBV4-1 and TRBJ1-5, with 9 bases aligning to TRBD1. The CDR3 contains 13 residues. Germline-derived CDR1 and CDR2 are MGHRA and YSYEKL. Trimming at V came to 8 bases and at J to 6 bases, leaving 5 bases not matched to a gene. The CDR3 nucleotides are TGCGCCAGCGGTACAGGGGGCGGTCAGCCCCAGCATTTT. It translates to CASGTGGGQPQHF.

The chain has TRBV11-3 and TRBJ2-7; unclear D gene. Germline V gives CDR1 SGHNT, CDR2 YENEEA. Trimming removed 1 base at V and 5 bases at J, with 12 bases between. The CDR3 contains 14 residues. CDR3 residues: CASSLASAADEQYF. DNA of the CDR3: TGTGCCAGCAGCTTAGCCTCGGCGGCGGACGAGCAGTACTTC.

The V and J genes are TRBV10-1 and TRBJ2-7, with D hard to call. The CDR3 contains 10 residues. Looked up from germline, CDR1 is WNHNN and CDR2 is SYGVQD (reference sequence). V was trimmed by 3 bases and J by 6 bases, leaving 3 bases between them. CDR3 DNA: TGCGCCAGCAGTGATAGCGAGCAGTACTTC. Amino acid sequence: CASSDSEQYF.

The chain recombines TRBV5-6 with TRBJ2-7; the D is unclear. Germline lookup yields CDR1 SGHDT and CDR2 YYEEEE. Trimming removed 1 base from V and 3 bases from J, with 8 bases in between. The CDR3 has 13 residues. Written as DNA, the CDR3 is TGTGCCAGCAGCTTGCTACAGAACTACGAGCAGTACTTC. Amino acids: CASSLLQNYEQYF.

The chain has TRBV7-9 and TRBJ2-1; 11 bases match TRBD2. After removal of 5 bases from V and 6 bases from J, the junction contained 6 bases not matched to a gene. Germline lookup yields CDR1 SEHNR and CDR2 FQNEAQ (reference sequence). The CDR3 is 15 residues long. The CDR3 protein is CASSTRLAGRNEQFF. The CDR3 DNA reads TGTGCCAGCAGCACCCGACTAGCGGGGCGCAATGAGCAGTTCTTC.

V usage is TRBV29-1 and J usage is TRBJ2-2; 9 bases fit TRBD2. The trim removed 4 bases at V and 6 bases at J, leaving 3 bases unmatched. Germline lookup yields CDR1 SQVTM and CDR2 ANQGSEA. There are 13 residues in the CDR3. This CDR3 is CSVAERGAGELFF. In DNA, the CDR3 is TGCAGCGTTGCTGAGCGGGGGGCCGGGGAGCTGTTTTTT.

The rearrangement joins TRBV4-2 to TRBJ2-7, with TRBD2 matching 9 bases. Germline V lookup: CDR1 LGHNA, CDR2 YNFKEQ. There are 14 residues in the CDR3. V shed 4 bases and J 4 bases; nucleotides not matched to a gene: 5. The CDR3 is CASSPLAGPYEQYF. CDR3 bases: TGTGCCAGCAGCCCCCTAGCGGGGCCTTACGAGCAGTACTTC.

V gene TRBV11-2 combines with J gene TRBJ2-1; TRBD2 matches at 7 bases. CDR1 and CDR2 from the germline V gene are SGHAT and FQNNGV. V lost 1 base to trimming and J lost 4 bases; unmatched junction nucleotides: 4. The CDR3 is made up of 15 amino acids. The DNA for the CDR3 is TGTGCCAGCAGCTTAGGGGCTAGCGGTTACAATGAGCAGTTCTTC. It specifies CASSLGASGYNEQFF.

The V call is TRBV6-6, the J call TRBJ2-5; no clear D. Trimming stripped 0 bases from V and 3 bases from J, with 11 bases between. There are 15 residues in the CDR3. Looked up from germline, CDR1 is MNHNY and CDR2 is SVGAGI (reference sequence). CDR3 sequence: CASSYSPGSEETQYF. The CDR3 DNA follows: TGTGCCAGCAGTTACTCGCCAGGTTCAGAAGAGACCCAGTACTTC.

This sequence joins TRBV19 and TRBJ2-7; D is ambiguous. The CDR3 spans 11 residues. Between the trimmed V and J ends, which lost 4 bases and 3 bases, there was a span of 4 bases. The germline V gene encodes CDR1 LNHDA and CDR2 SQIVND (reference sequence). DNA for the CDR3: TGTGCCAGTAGTAGCGGCTACGAGCAGTACTTC. It is translated as CASSSGYEQYF.

The chain uses TRBV4-2 and TRBJ2-7; 13 nucleotides match TRBD2. The germline V gene encodes CDR1 LGHNA and CDR2 YNFKEQ. The CDR3 is made up of 19 amino acids. With V trimmed by 3 bases and J by 2 bases, 13 bases remained unmatched. CDR3 nucleotides: TGTGCCAGCAGCCAGGGACCCGGACTAGCGGGAGAAGGGGCCTACGAGCAGTACTTC. Protein: CASSQGPGLAGEGAYEQYF.

The chain links TRBV6-1 to TRBJ1-5, with D perhaps TRBD1 (5 bases). The CDR3 covers 14 residues. Germline loops: CDR1 MNHNS, CDR2 SASEGT. V was pared by 1 base and J by 7 bases, with 11 bases between. CDR3 loop: CASSEGRGRQPQHF. In DNA, the CDR3 is TGTGCCAGCAGTGAAGGTAGGGGTCGCCAGCCCCAGCATTTT.

This chain connects TRBV5-5 to TRBJ2-5; possibly TRBD2 for D (6 bases). Trimming took off 0 bases at V and 4 bases at J, with 22 bases between the two ends. Germline V gives CDR1 SGHKS, CDR2 YYEKEE (reference sequence). This CDR3 has 18 residues. The DNA of the CDR3 is TGTGCCAGCAGCTTGGCTGGACCGGGACTCATCATCGGAGAGACCCAGTACTTC. It translates to CASSLAGPGLIIGETQYF. Based on the CDR3 plus reference TRBV5-5 and TRBJ2-5, the full variable domain is DAGVTQSPTHLIKTRGQQVTLRCSPISGHKSVSWYQQVLGQGPQFIFQYYEKEERGRGNFPDRFSARQFPNYSSELNVNALLLGDSALYLCASSLAGPGLIIGETQYFGPGTRLLVL.

The chain uses TRBV2 and TRBJ1-1, with D unclear. CDR1 and CDR2 from the germline V gene are SNHLY and FYNNEI. V lost 8 bases and J lost 0, with 16 bases in between. The CDR3 is 15 amino acids. The CDR3 DNA follows: TGTGCCAGCGGCGCAAACAGAGCCTTGAACACTGAAGCTTTCTTT. It is translated as CASGANRALNTEAFF. The full variable domain, with the rest looked up from reference TRBV2 and TRBJ1-1, is EPEVTQTPSHQVTQMGQEVILRCVPISNHLYFYWYRQILGQKVEFLVSFYNNEISEKSEIFDDQFSVERPDGSNFTLKIRSTKLEDSAMYFCASGANRALNTEAFFGQGTRLTVV.